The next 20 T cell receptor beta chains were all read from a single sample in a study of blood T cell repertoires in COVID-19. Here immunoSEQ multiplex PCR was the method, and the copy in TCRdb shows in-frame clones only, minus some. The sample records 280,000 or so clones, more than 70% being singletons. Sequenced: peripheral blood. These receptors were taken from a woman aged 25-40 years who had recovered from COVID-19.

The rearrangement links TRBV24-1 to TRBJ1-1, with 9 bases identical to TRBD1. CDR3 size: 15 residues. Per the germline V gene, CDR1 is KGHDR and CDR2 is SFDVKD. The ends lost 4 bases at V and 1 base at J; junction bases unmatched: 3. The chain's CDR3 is CATSDPGQGNTEAFF. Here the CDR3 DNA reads TGTGCCACCAGTGACCCGGGACAGGGGAACACTGAAGCTTTCTTT.

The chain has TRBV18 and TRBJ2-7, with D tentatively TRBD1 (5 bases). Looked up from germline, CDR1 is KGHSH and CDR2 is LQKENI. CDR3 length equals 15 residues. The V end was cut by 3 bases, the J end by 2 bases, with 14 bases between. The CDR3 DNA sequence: TGTGCCAGCTCACCTTCCCAGGGTAGGGCCTACGAGCAGTACTTC. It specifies CASSPSQGRAYEQYF.

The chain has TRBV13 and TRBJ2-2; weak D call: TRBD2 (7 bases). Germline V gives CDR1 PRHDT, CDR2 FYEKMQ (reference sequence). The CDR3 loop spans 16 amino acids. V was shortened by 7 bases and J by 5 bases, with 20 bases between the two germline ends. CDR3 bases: TGTGCCAGCACCTCTAGGAACAGGGAGGGTACCGGGGAGCTGTTTTTT. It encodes CASTSRNREGTGELFF.

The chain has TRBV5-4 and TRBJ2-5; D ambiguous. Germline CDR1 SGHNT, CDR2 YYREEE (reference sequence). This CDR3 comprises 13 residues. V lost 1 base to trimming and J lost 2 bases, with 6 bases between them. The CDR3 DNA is TGTGCCAGCAGCTTGTTCGGTCAAGAGACCCAGTACTTC. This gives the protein CASSLFGQETQYF.

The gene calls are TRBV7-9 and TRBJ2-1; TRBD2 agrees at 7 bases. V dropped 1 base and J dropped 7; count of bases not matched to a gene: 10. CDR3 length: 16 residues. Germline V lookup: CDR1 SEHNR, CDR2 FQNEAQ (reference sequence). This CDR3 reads CASSLGAGDPRNEQFF. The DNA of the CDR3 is TGTGCCAGCAGCTTAGGTGCGGGGGATCCAAGGAATGAGCAGTTCTTC.

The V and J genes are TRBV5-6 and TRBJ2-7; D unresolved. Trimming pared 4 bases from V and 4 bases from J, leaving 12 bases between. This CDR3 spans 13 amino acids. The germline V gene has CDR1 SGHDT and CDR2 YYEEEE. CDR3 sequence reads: CASSLFGLYEQYF. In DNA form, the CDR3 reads TGTGCCAGCAGCCTCTTTGGGCTATACGAGCAGTACTTC.

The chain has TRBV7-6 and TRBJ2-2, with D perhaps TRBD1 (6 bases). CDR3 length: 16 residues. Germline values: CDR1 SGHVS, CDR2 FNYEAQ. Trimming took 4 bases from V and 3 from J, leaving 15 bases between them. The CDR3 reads CASSYRTGYDTGELFF. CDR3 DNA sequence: TGTGCCAGCAGCTACCGAACAGGGTACGACACCGGGGAGCTGTTTTTT.

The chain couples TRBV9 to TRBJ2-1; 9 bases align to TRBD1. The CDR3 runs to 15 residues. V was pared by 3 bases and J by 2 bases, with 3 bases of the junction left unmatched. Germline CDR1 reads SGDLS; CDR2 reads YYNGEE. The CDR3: CASSGTGDAYNEQFF. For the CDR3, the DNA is TGTGCCAGCAGCGGGACAGGGGATGCCTACAATGAGCAGTTCTTC.

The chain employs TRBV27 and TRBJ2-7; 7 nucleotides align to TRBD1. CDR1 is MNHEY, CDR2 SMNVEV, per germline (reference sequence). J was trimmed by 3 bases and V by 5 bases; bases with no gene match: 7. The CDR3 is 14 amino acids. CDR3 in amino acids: CASSLRQGNYEQYF. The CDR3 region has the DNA TGTGCCAGCAGTCTGCGACAGGGTAACTACGAGCAGTACTTC.

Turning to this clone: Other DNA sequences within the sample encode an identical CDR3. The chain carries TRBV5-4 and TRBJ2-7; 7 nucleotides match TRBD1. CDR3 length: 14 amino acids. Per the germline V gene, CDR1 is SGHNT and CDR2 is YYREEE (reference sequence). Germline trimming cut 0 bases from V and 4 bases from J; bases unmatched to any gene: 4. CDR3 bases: TGTGCCAGCAGCTTGGGACAGGGTATATACGAGCAGTACTTC. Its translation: CASSLGQGIYEQYF.

Written as DNA, the CDR3 is TGTGCCAGCAGTCGACAGGGGAGTTCCTACGAGCAGTACTTC. Amino acids: CASSRQGSSYEQYF. The V and J genes are TRBV7-2 and TRBJ2-7; 8 nucleotides agree with TRBD1. CDR1 is SGHTA and CDR2 is FQGNSA in the germline V gene. After removal of 6 bases from V and 1 base from J, the junction contained 5 bases not matched to a gene. CDR3 length equals 14 residues.

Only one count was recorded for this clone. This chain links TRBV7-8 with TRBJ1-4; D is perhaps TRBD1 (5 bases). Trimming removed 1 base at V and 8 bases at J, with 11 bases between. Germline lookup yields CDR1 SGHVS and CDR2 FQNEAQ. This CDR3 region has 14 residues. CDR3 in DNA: TGTGCCAGCAGCTTAGATCAGGGTCCAGAAAAACTGTTTTTT. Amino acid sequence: CASSLDQGPEKLFF.

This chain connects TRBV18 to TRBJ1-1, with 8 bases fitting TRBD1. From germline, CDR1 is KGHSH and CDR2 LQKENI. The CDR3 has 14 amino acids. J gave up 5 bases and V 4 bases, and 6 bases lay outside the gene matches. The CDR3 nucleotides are TGTGCCAGCTCACGGTTACAGGGGGGGACTGAAGCTTTCTTT. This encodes CASSRLQGGTEAFF.

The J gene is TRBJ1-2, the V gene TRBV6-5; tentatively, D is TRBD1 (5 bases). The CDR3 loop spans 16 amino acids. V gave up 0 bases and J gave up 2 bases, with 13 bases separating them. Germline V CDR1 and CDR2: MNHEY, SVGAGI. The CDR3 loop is CASSYSSYRRNYGYTF. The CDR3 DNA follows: TGTGCCAGCAGTTACTCGAGTTACAGGCGAAACTATGGCTACACCTTC.

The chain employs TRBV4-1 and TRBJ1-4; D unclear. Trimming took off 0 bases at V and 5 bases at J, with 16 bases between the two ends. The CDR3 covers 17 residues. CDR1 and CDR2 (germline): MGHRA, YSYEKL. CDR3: CASSQDPHRRANEKLFF. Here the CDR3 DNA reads TGCGCCAGCAGCCAAGATCCCCACCGGCGGGCCAATGAAAAACTGTTTTTT.

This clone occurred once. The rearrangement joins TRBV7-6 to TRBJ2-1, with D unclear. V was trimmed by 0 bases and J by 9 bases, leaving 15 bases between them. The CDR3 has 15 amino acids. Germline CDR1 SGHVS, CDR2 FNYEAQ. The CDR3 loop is CASSLADSGLGEQFF. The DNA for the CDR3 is TGTGCCAGCAGCTTAGCAGATTCTGGCCTTGGTGAGCAGTTCTTC. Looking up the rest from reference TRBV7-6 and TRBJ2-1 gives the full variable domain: GAGVSQSPRYKVTKRGQDVALRCDPISGHVSLYWYRQALGQGPEFLTYFNYEAQQDKSGLPNDRFSAERPEGSISTLTIQRTEQRDSAMYRCASSLADSGLGEQFFGPGTRLTVL.

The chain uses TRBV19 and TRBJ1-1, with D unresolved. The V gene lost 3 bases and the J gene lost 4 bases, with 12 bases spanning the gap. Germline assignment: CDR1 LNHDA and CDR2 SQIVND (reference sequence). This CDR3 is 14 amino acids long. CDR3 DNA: TGTGCCAGTAGTATTCTGGAGGGTGCCACTGAAGCTTTCTTT. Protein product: CASSILEGATEAFF.

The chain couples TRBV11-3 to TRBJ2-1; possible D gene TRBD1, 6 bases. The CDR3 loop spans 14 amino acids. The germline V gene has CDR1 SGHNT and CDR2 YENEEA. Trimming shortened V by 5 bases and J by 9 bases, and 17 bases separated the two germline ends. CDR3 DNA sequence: TGTGCCAGCAGCCCCAGGGGTACTGATGCTGAGCAGTTCTTC. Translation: CASSPRGTDAEQFF.

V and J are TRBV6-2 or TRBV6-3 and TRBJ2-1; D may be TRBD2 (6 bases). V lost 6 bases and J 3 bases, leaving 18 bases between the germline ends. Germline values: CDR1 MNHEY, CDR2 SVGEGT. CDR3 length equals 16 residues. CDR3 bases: TGTGCCAGCAGCCCCATCACGGGGGAATACTACAATGAGCAGTTCTTC. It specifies CASSPITGEYYNEQFF.

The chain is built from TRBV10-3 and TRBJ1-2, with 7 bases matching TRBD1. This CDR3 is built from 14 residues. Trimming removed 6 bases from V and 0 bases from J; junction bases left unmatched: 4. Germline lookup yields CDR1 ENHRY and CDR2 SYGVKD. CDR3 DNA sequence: TGTGCCATCAGGCGGGACAGTTCTAACTATGGCTACACCTTC. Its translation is CAIRRDSSNYGYTF.